Reported below is one T cell receptor beta chain. What it binds is not known. A read error may account for a junction end that differs from germline. The data originate from a study of multiple sclerosis patients with progressive multifocal leukoencephalopathy. Study-level results: Less diverse TRB repertoires were suggested in most PML patients.

This was a survey-level run. The data were produced by immunoSEQ multiplex PCR, yet TCRdb's version contains in-frame clones alone and is incomplete. The table shows fewer than 40,000 clones, with approximately 92% occurring only once. Described time point: before natalizumab initiation. Every listed patient previously received interferon beta; all PML patients were women. The T0 samples predate the first natalizumab infusion. The sequence derives from a man aged 25-40 years with multiple sclerosis. The sequencing input was PBMCs.

This CDR3 reads CATSGPPFNIQYF. The CDR3 DNA follows: TGTGCCACCAGCGGGCCCCCCTTTAACATTCAGTACTTC. The chain recombines TRBV7-3 with TRBJ2-4; TRBD2 is a possible D gene (6 bases). Germline CDR1 and CDR2: SGHTA and FQGTGA. The CDR3 covers 13 residues.